Following are 30 T cell receptor beta chains from one sample sequenced in a study of technical replicates of blood from a few donors. Assay used: immunoSEQ multiplex PCR; TCRdb lists only in-frame clones, some missing. The sample records 45,000 to 60,000 clones, 85% to 90% being singletons. Specimen: PBMCs. Receptors were obtained from a human donor in good health. Some clones in this sample may be carry-over from other donors' samples.

The chain joins TRBV7-2 to TRBJ2-1; 13 positions agree with TRBD2. Germline CDR1 and CDR2: SGHTA and FQGNSA. The trim removed 2 bases at V and 9 bases at J, leaving 7 bases unmatched. The CDR3 totals 16 residues. CDR3: CASSLSPLAGGGEQFF. DNA for the CDR3: TGTGCCAGCAGCTTATCCCCACTAGCGGGAGGGGGTGAGCAGTTCTTC.

V gene TRBV7-2 combines with J gene TRBJ2-7; D not certain. CDR3 size: 11 residues. The germline gives CDR1 SGHTA, CDR2 FQGNSA. Trimming left V 5 bases short and J 2 bases short, with 4 bases between. The CDR3 protein is CASSPAYEQYF. In DNA form, the CDR3 reads TGTGCCAGCAGCCCTGCCTACGAGCAGTACTTC. The whole variable domain, remainder taken from reference TRBV7-2 and TRBJ2-7, is GAGVSQSPSNKVTEKGKDVELRCDPISGHTALYWYRQSLGQGLEFLIYFQGNSAPDKSGLPSDRFSAERTGGSVSTLTIQRTQQEDSAVYLCASSPAYEQYFGPGTRLTVT.

The chain recombines TRBV13 with TRBJ2-7, with D unclear. V lost 5 bases, J lost 5 bases, and 16 bases lay in between. Germline-derived CDR1 and CDR2 are PRHDT and FYEKMQ (reference sequence). This CDR3 has 14 residues. CDR3 DNA: TGTGCCAGCAGCCCCCTCGGTACCCGAGACGAGCAGTACTTC. It encodes CASSPLGTRDEQYF.

The rearrangement links TRBV5-8 to TRBJ1-6, with 10 bases fitting TRBD1. Germline V gives CDR1 SGHTS, CDR2 YDEGEE. The CDR3 extends over 14 amino acids. After removal of 3 bases from V and 7 bases from J, the junction contained 1 base not matched to a gene. The CDR3 region is CASSSGQGNSPLHF. DNA for the CDR3: TGTGCCAGCAGCTCGGGACAGGGGAATTCACCCCTCCACTTT.

This clone was recorded only once. This chain connects TRBV5-1 to TRBJ2-2, with D maybe TRBD1 (5 bases). CDR3 length: 16 amino acids. Germline loops: CDR1 SGHRS, CDR2 YFSETQ. The ends were cut back, 0 bases at V and 4 bases at J, with 13 bases in the middle. In DNA form, the CDR3 reads TGCGCCAGCAGCTTGGCGCTCCAGGGCGGCACCGGGGAGCTGTTTTTT. It is translated as CASSLALQGGTGELFF.

The chain carries TRBV10-3 and TRBJ2-5, with 10 nucleotides matching TRBD2. The J segment lost 4 bases and the V segment lost 9 bases, leaving 8 bases of the junction unmatched. Per germline, CDR1 ENHRY and CDR2 SYGVKD. This CDR3 is built from 14 residues. The CDR3 sequence is CAIRPGLARETQYF. The DNA for the CDR3 is TGTGCCATAAGGCCGGGACTAGCGCGAGAGACCCAGTACTTC.

The chain is built from TRBV15 and TRBJ2-5; possible D gene TRBD1, 7 bases. The germline gives CDR1 LNHNV, CDR2 YYDKDF (reference sequence). V was cut by 1 base and J by 0 bases, with 9 bases left in between. The CDR3 totals 15 residues. The CDR3 DNA reads TGTGCCACCAGCAGAGGCGGGACAGACCAAGAGACCCAGTACTTC. This codes for CATSRGGTDQETQYF.

This CDR3 reads CASSLASYGYTF. In DNA form, the CDR3 reads TGTGCCAGCAGCTTGGCGTCCTATGGCTACACCTTC. The chain combines TRBV5-6 with TRBJ1-2; D call uncertain. The V and J ends lost 0 bases and 4 bases respectively, with 4 bases between them. Germline loops: CDR1 SGHDT, CDR2 YYEEEE. The CDR3 runs to 12 residues.

The J gene is TRBJ1-5, the V gene TRBV9; TRBD1 matches 7 bases. Germline V CDR1 and CDR2: SGDLS, YYNGEE. V gave up 3 bases and J gave up 2 bases; unmatched junction bases: 2. This CDR3 is 14 amino acids long. Written as DNA, the CDR3 is TGTGCCAGCAGCGGAACAGGGGGCAATCAGCCCCAGCATTTT. It specifies CASSGTGGNQPQHF.

This chain joins TRBV7-2 and TRBJ2-1; 9 nucleotides line up with TRBD1. The CDR3 loop spans 15 amino acids. CDR1 and CDR2 from the germline V gene are SGHTA and FQGNSA. Germline trimming cut 5 bases from V and 3 bases from J; bases unmatched to any gene: 5. This CDR3 reads CASSIRQGGYNEQFF. CDR3 bases: TGTGCCAGCAGCATACGACAGGGGGGCTACAATGAGCAGTTCTTC.

The chain links TRBV7-6 to TRBJ2-7; perhaps TRBD1 as D (6 bases). V shed 2 bases and J shed 2 bases, with 10 bases lying between them. The germline V gene has CDR1 SGHVS and CDR2 FNYEAQ. CDR3 length: 14 residues. DNA for the CDR3: TGTGCCAGCAGCTTACAGGACAGAGCCTACGAGCAGTACTTC. The encoded protein is CASSLQDRAYEQYF.

The chain is built from TRBV10-3 and TRBJ1-6, with D possibly matching TRBD1 (5 bases). CDR1 is ENHRY, CDR2 SYGVKD, per germline. V was pared by 7 bases and J by 0 bases, with 10 bases between. The CDR3 length is 15 residues. CDR3 coding DNA: TGTGCCATCATGGGGGGGAGCTCCTATAATTCACCCCTCCACTTT. This sequence encodes CAIMGGSSYNSPLHF.

This clone was seen only a few times. The chain joins TRBV19 to TRBJ2-1; 10 bases map to TRBD2. The J segment lost 6 bases and the V segment lost 7 bases, leaving 6 bases of the junction unmatched. CDR3 length: 14 amino acids. CDR1 is LNHDA, CDR2 SQIVND, per germline (reference sequence). In DNA form, the CDR3 reads TGTGCCAGTACTCTAGCGGGGGTGGGCAATGAGCAGTTCTTC. The encoded protein is CASTLAGVGNEQFF.

This clone has only a few counts. The J gene is TRBJ1-4, the V gene TRBV5-8; weak D call: TRBD1 (5 bases). This CDR3 comprises 13 residues. The germline CDR1 and CDR2 sequences are SGHTS and YDEGEE. Trimming took off 1 base at V and 11 bases at J, with 12 bases between the two ends. The CDR3 bases are TGTGCCAGCAGCTTGTCGCAGCGGGGGAAACTGTTTTTT. This sequence encodes CASSLSQRGKLFF.

The genes are TRBV5-5 and TRBJ2-7, with D possibly matching TRBD2 (6 bases). The CDR3 runs 14 residues. Trimming cost V 0 bases and J 4 bases, with 11 bases left between them. Germline V gives CDR1 SGHKS, CDR2 YYEKEE (reference sequence). CDR3 sequence reads: CASSLALATYEQYF. DNA for the CDR3: TGTGCCAGCAGCTTGGCGCTAGCGACGTACGAGCAGTACTTC.

The chain links TRBV30 to TRBJ2-7; TRBD1 is a possible D gene (6 bases). Germline V gives CDR1 GTSNPN, CDR2 SVGIG (reference sequence). V lost 0 bases and J lost 6, with 6 bases in between. The CDR3 covers 11 residues. DNA for the CDR3: TGTGCCTGGAGTGTAGGGGGCGAGCAGTACTTC. It is translated as CAWSVGGEQYF.

The J gene is TRBJ1-2, the V gene TRBV6-5, with D perhaps TRBD1 (5 bases). V shed 4 bases and J shed 4 bases, with 7 bases lying between them. This CDR3 comprises 12 residues. The germline V gene encodes CDR1 MNHEY and CDR2 SVGAGI. The CDR3, as DNA: TGTGCCAGCAGTTCCGGGGGCTATGGCTACACCTTC. Translating gives CASSSGGYGYTF.

This chain uses TRBV4-3 with TRBJ1-4, with TRBD1 matching 7 bases. V lost 0 bases to trimming and J lost 7 bases; unmatched junction nucleotides: 8. This CDR3 has 16 residues. Germline V gives CDR1 LGHNA, CDR2 YSLEER. The CDR3 DNA sequence: TGCGCCAGCAGCCAAGAGTATAGGCAGGGGGTTGAAAAACTGTTTTTT. This encodes CASSQEYRQGVEKLFF.

The V and J genes are TRBV5-1 and TRBJ2-2; D unclear. CDR1 is SGHRS, CDR2 YFSETQ, per germline. V gave up 3 bases and J gave up 1 base, with 10 bases separating them. CDR3 length equals 15 residues. The CDR3 reads CASSSQQMNTGELFF. In DNA, the CDR3 is TGCGCCAGCAGCTCACAACAAATGAACACCGGGGAGCTGTTTTTT. The variable domain in full, with the rest retrieved from reference TRBV5-1 and TRBJ2-2, is KAGVTQTPRYLIKTRGQQVTLSCSPISGHRSVSWYQQTPGQGLQFLFEYFSETQRNKGNFPGRFSGRQFSNSRSEMNVSTLELGDSALYLCASSSQQMNTGELFFGEGSRLTVL.

The chain combines TRBV6-5 with TRBJ1-1; 7 bases are a match to TRBD1. Losses at the gene ends were 4 bases for V and 10 bases for J; bases not matched to a gene: 18. Germline V gene sequence: CDR1 MNHEY, CDR2 SVGAGI. The CDR3 has 16 residues. CDR3 in DNA: TGTGCCAGCAGTTCACCGGACAGGCGACTAGTAGGGGGAGCTTTCTTT. This gives the protein CASSSPDRRLVGGAFF.

The chain employs TRBV11-2 and TRBJ1-2; tentative D call: TRBD1 (6 bases). The CDR3 totals 12 residues. Germline loops: CDR1 SGHAT, CDR2 FQNNGV. The V and J ends lost 5 bases and 6 bases respectively, with 10 bases between them. The CDR3 here is CASSQQGNGYTF. CDR3 DNA sequence: TGTGCCAGCAGCCAACAGGGAAATGGCTACACCTTC.

V and J are TRBV7-8 and TRBJ2-3, with 7 positions matching TRBD2. V lost 5 bases, J lost 0 bases, and 2 bases stayed unmatched. Germline V gene lookup returns CDR1 SGHVS and CDR2 FQNEAQ. The CDR3 is 14 amino acids. CDR3 nucleotides: TGTGCCAGCAGCCGGGACTACAGCACAGATACGCAGTATTTT. This sequence encodes CASSRDYSTDTQYF.

The genes are TRBV5-1 and TRBJ2-7; TRBD1 matches 10 bases. The V and J ends lost 5 bases and 6 bases, in that order; junction bases with no gene match: 17. Germline CDR1 is SGHRS and CDR2 is YFSETQ. The CDR3 has 17 residues. CDR3 loop: CASSSQTPGQGRLEQYF. As DNA, the CDR3 is TGCGCCAGCAGTTCCCAAACCCCGGGACAGGGGAGGCTCGAGCAGTACTTC.

J is TRBJ1-4 and V is TRBV12-5; D remains ambiguous. The CDR3 is 15 residues long. CDR1 is LGHNT, CDR2 FRNRAP, per germline. V gave up 6 bases and J gave up 7 bases, with 18 bases separating them. In nucleotides, the CDR3 is TGTGCTAGTGGCCTGCTTGCCGACTTCTCTGAAAAACTGTTTTTT. Translation: CASGLLADFSEKLFF.

This clone was counted a few times. The chain is built from TRBV7-2 and TRBJ1-1; the D is unclear. The CDR3 is 13 amino acids. Trimming cost V 2 bases and J 9 bases, with 13 bases left between them. Germline CDR1 reads SGHTA; CDR2 reads FQGNSA. The DNA of the CDR3 is TGTGCCAGCAGCTTATTAGAAAGCGAGAAAGCTTTCTTT. Protein product: CASSLLESEKAFF.

The CDR3 nucleotides read TGTGCCTGGAGTCCAAGTACGTCGGTCAGGGGTGTTGGAAACACCATATATTTT. Translation: CAWSPSTSVRGVGNTIYF. The V and J genes are TRBV30 and TRBJ1-3; tentatively, D is TRBD1 (6 bases). The ends were cut back, 2 bases at V and 3 bases at J, with 23 bases in the middle. The CDR3 runs to 18 residues. Germline-derived CDR1 and CDR2 are GTSNPN and SVGIG (reference sequence).

This clone has just one count. The chain recombines TRBV7-2 with TRBJ1-3; possibly TRBD1 for D (5 bases). The CDR3 runs 15 residues. Germline values: CDR1 SGHTA, CDR2 FQGNSA. Trimming took 2 bases from V and 3 from J, leaving 11 bases between them. The CDR3 coding sequence is TGTGCCAGCAGCTTATTGGGGCTCGGTGGAAACACCATATATTTT. Translation gives CASSLLGLGGNTIYF.

This clone has only one observation. The CDR3 DNA is TGTGCCAGCAGTGTCCGGCAGTACTTC. This encodes CASSVRQYF. This chain joins TRBV25-1 and TRBJ2-7, with D uncertain. The CDR3 length is 9 residues. With 4 bases removed from V and 9 bases from J, the gap between germline ends came to 4 bases. Germline V gene data show CDR1 as MGHDK and CDR2 as SYGVNS.

The rearrangement joins TRBV13 to TRBJ1-2, with TRBD1 identical over 7 bases. The CDR3 length is 13 residues. The J segment lost 4 bases and the V segment lost 9 bases, leaving 8 bases of the junction unmatched. CDR1 is PRHDT, CDR2 FYEKMQ, per germline (reference sequence). The CDR3 sequence is CASTGTEIYGYTF. The CDR3 DNA follows: TGTGCCAGTACCGGGACAGAGATCTATGGCTACACCTTC.

The chain links TRBV7-9 to TRBJ1-5; no clear D gene. There are 12 residues in the CDR3. V was pared by 5 bases and J by 5 bases, with 7 bases between. Germline CDR1 SEHNR, CDR2 FQNEAQ (reference sequence). In DNA form, the CDR3 reads TGTGCCAGCAGCCAGAGGGATCAGCCCCAGCATTTT. It is translated as CASSQRDQPQHF.